This TCR beta chain was observed in a study of radiation and T cells in renal cell carcinoma. Study-wide results and limits: Top tumor clonotypes rose in blood 2 weeks post-radiation, then contracted.

Only one count was recorded for this clone. Its matching antigen is unknown. V was trimmed by 3 bases and J by 2 bases, leaving 15 bases between them. Germline assignment: CDR1 SGHDT and CDR2 YYEEEE. The CDR3 contains 15 residues. The method was immunoSEQ multiplex PCR; TCRdb's version includes in-frame clones alone and lacks a portion of them. In the table there are about 150,000 clones, 75% to 90% of which are singletons. Time point denoted: blood 4 weeks post-SBRT, at nephrectomy. Treatment of the sample: 15 Gy SBRT to primary tumor, nephrectomy 4 weeks later. Nephrectomy followed 15 Gy stereotactic body radiation by 4 weeks.

The gene calls are TRBV5-6 and TRBJ2-7; D could derive from TRBD1 or TRBD2 (5 bases each). The clonotype was recovered from a woman in her fifties or sixties with renal cell carcinoma. The starting material was blood, obtained from a patient whose treatment included radiotherapy and nephrectomy. This CDR3 reads CASSSRDGWTYEQYF. The CDR3 nucleotides read TGTGCCAGCAGCTCGAGGGACGGGTGGACCTACGAGCAGTACTTC.